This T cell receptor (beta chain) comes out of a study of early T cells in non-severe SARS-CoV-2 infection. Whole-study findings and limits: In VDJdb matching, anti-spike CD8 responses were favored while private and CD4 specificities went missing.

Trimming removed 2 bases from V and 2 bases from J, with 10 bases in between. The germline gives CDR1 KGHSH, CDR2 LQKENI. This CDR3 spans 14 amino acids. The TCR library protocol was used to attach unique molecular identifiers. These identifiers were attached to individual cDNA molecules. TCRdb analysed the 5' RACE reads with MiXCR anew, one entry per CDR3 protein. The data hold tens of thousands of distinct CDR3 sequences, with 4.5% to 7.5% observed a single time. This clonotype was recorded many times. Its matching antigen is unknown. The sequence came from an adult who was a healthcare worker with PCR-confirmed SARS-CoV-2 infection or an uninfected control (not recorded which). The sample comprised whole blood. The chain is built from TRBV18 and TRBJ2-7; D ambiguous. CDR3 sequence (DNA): TGTGCCAGCTCACCAAGCGTCTACCCCTACGAGCAGTACTTC. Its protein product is CASSPSVYPYEQYF.